The T cell receptor (beta chain) under discussion was sequenced for a study of T cell repertoires in cytomegalovirus infection. The wider study: Recently identified HLA-C-restricted CMV epitopes and well-studied HLA-B-restricted CMV epitopes were used by the study. Signatures in public TCR beta sequences pointed to both CMV infection and matching HLA type.

Using its own MiXCR run on the reads, TCRdb lists one record per CDR3 protein. The profile covers about 110,000 distinct CDR3 sequences, with about 30% appearing a single time and roughly 77% taken by the ten largest. Germline values: CDR1 SGHRS, CDR2 YFSETQ. CDR3 length: 16 amino acids. The V end lost 4 bases, the J end lost 2 bases, and 18 bases lay between the germline ends. Overall study findings and caveats: Ex vivo responses were dominated by HLA-C-restricted CMV-specific TCR beta clonotypes. Adding up the frequency of public TCR beta families identified people who carried CMV plus the relevant HLA.

As concerns this clonotype: Its matching antigen is unknown.

Sample: CD8+ T cells from cultured PBMCs, taken from culture after CMV antigen stimulation. The clonotype originates from a human donor in good health (CMV status not recorded). Some clones in this sample may be carry-over from other donors' samples. This chain joins TRBV5-1 and TRBJ1-1; TRBD1 is a possible D gene (6 bases). This chain's CDR3 is CASSPINQGKNTEAFF. In DNA, the CDR3 is TGCGCCAGCAGCCCTATTAATCAGGGGAAAAACACTGAAGCTTTCTTT.